The T cell receptor beta chain described here comes from a study of blood T cell repertoires in COVID-19 (dated by TCRdb to 2019 to 2021). For the study in its entirety: Collaborator samples came from the United States, Italy and Spain and covered acute and convalescent phases of COVID-19. The prospective study material was composed of cDNA or gDNA derived from T cells, B-cell-depleted T cells, or PBMCs. Subjects who had been exposed to COVID-19, were actively infected with it, or had recovered from it provided the deeply sampled blood TCRbeta repertoires that made up the dataset. The repertoires were made available in a free public database intended to serve as a resource for research on the immune response to SARS-CoV-2. The samples were drawn from the first 160 participants of the ongoing ImmuneRACE study and from 950 to 1,500 subjects provided by 6 global collaborators. A de-identified subject ID, COVID-19 status, age in years and sex were almost always included in the sample metadata. Where available, HLA class I and class II types were taken from metadata supplied by the sample provider and were not determined by assay-based typing. The full study reports these points: How much clinical and demographic metadata was included differed by source and by participant, and the metadata was provided uncurated.

Participants in the prospective study were aged roughly 18 to 89 years, lived in 20 to 25 United States geographic areas, and enrolled through a virtual design. In the prospective study, participants were assigned to cohorts based on the clinical history participants reported in a screening survey and a study questionnaire. In the prospective study, whole blood, serum and a nasopharyngeal or oropharyngeal swab were collected from each participant by mobile phlebotomists. Additional blood draws and questionnaires over an approximately 2-month period could optionally be provided by prospective study participants. Before DNA extraction, prospective study blood samples were shipped either frozen or at room temperature. The germline V gene (reference sequence) gives CDR1 as LNHDA and CDR2 as SQIVND. From its cysteine to its phenylalanine, the CDR3 spans 15 amino acids. Only CDR3 DNA is held: 45 bases, read in frame from base 1. The germline V end is reduced by 4 bases and the J end by 3 bases; junction bases left unmatched: 5.

Concerning this clone: Its antigen remains unidentified. The sample holds no much larger clone one base away, and base qualities are not on file.

TCRbeta CDR3 regions were amplified from genomic DNA by means of the immunoSEQ Assay, a bias-controlled multiplex PCR. As for how the authors treated the data: The number of nucleated cells in each sample was estimated from the amplification of reference gene primers within the assay. To quantify the absolute abundance of each unique TCRbeta CDR3 rearrangement, sequence reads were collapsed and filtered. Productive Simpson clonality was computed per sample as the square root of Simpson's diversity index over productive rearrangements. As stored in TCRdb, this immuneACCESS dataset retains in-frame rearrangements with V and J assigned. A fraction of the clones does not appear; measured against another copy, unresolved V genes explain less than half of the discrepancy, and the remainder lacks a known reason. The V and J calls and the clone size are those of that table, but D and trimming were determined from the DNA. The sample has about 240,000 clones on record, roughly 87% of them singletons. The top ten hold 2% to 3% of the sample.

The clonotype was recovered from a woman in her twenties or thirties with acute COVID-19. The chain was built from TRBV19 and TRBJ2-7; 11 bases in between match TRBD1. The sequenced sample consisted of PBMCs or T cells enriched from blood (not recorded which). The CDR3 protein: CASSTPGTGGYEQYF. The bases read TGTGCCAGTAGTACCCCCGGGACAGGGGGCTACGAGCAGTACTTC.